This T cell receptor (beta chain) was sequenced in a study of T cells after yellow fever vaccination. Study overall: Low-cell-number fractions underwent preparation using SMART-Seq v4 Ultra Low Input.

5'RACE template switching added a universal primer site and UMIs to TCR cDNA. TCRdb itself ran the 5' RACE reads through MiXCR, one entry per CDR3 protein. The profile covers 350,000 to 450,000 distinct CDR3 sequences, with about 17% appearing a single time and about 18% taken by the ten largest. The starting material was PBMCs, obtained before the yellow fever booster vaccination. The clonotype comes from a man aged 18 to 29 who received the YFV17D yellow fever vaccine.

This CDR3 is CAISDPGQGVITDTQYF. The CDR3 nucleotides read TGTGCCATCAGTGATCCCGGACAGGGGGTTATCACAGATACGCAGTATTTT. The rearrangement links TRBV10-3 to TRBJ2-3; TRBD1 matches at 10 bases. Germline loops: CDR1 ENHRY, CDR2 SYGVKD. The CDR3 loop spans 17 amino acids. After removal of 3 bases from V and 2 bases from J, the junction contained 8 bases not matched to a gene.